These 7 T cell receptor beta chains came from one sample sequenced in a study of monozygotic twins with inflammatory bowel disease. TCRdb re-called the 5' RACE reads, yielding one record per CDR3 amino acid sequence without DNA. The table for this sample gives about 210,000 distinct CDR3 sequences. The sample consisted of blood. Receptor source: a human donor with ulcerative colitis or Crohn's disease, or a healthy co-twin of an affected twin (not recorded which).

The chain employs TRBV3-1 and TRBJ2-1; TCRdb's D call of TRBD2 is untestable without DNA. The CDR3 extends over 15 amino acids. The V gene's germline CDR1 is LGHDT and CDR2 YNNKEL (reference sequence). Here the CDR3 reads CASSPRGALRHEQFF.

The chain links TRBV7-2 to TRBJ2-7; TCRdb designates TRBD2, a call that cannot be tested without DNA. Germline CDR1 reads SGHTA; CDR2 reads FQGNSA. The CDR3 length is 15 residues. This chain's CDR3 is CASSPTSGRSYEQYF.

CDR3 amino acids: CAISRGVADSYNEQFF. The V and J genes are TRBV15 and TRBJ2-1. Germline values: CDR1 LNHNV, CDR2 YYDKDF (reference sequence). The CDR3 extends over 16 amino acids.

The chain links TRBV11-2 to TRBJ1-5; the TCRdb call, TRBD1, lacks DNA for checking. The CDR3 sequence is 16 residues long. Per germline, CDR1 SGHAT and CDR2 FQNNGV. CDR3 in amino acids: CASSHSVVDRSSPQHF.

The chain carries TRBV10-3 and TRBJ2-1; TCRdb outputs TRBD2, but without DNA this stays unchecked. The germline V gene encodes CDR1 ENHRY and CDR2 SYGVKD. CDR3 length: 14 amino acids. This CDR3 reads CAIRAGTTYNEQFF.

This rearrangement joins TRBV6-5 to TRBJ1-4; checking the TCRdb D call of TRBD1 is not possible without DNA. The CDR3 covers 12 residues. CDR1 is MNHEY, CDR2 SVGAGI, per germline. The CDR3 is CASGGSLGELFF.

Here the CDR3 reads CSVGAGYSHEQYF. The chain recombines TRBV29-1 with TRBJ2-7; there is no DNA to check the TCRdb D call of TRBD1. In germline, CDR1 is SQVTM, CDR2 ANQGSEA. The CDR3 is made up of 13 amino acids.